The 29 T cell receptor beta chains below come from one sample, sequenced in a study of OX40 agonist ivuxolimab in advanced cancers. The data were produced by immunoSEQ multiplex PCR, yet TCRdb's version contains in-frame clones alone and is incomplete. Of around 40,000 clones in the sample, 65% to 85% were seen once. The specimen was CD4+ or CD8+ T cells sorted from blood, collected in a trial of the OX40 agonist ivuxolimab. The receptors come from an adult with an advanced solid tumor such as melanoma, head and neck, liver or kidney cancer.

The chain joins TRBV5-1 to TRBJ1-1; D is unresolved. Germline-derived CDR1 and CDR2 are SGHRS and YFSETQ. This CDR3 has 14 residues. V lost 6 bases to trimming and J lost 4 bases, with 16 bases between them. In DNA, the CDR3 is TGCGCCAGCACCCTTAGTAACAGTCTCACTGAAGCTTTCTTT. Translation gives CASTLSNSLTEAFF.

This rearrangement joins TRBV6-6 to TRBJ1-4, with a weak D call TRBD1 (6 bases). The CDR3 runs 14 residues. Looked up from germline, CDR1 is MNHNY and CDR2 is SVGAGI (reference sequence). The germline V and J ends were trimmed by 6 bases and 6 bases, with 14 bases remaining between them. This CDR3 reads CASRDQGWDEKLFF. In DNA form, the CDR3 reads TGTGCCAGCAGGGACCAGGGGTGGGATGAAAAACTGTTTTTT.

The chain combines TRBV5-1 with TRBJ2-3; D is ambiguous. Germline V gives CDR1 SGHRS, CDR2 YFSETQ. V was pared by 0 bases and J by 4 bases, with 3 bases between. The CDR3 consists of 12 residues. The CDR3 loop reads CASSLESDTQYF. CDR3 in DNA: TGCGCCAGCAGCTTGGAATCAGATACGCAGTATTTT.

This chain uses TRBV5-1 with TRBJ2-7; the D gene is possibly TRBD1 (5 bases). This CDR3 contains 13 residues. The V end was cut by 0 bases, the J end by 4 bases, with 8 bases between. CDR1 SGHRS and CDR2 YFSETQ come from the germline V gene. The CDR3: CASSLDRSYEQYF. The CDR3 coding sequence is TGCGCCAGCAGCTTGGACAGGAGTTACGAGCAGTACTTC.

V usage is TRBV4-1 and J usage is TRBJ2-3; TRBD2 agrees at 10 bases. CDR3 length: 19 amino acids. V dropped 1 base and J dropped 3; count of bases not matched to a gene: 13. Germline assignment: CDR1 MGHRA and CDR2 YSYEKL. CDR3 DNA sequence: TGCGCCAGCAGCCAAGGGGCGGGACTAGCGCCATTTGGGACAGATACGCAGTATTTT. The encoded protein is CASSQGAGLAPFGTDTQYF.

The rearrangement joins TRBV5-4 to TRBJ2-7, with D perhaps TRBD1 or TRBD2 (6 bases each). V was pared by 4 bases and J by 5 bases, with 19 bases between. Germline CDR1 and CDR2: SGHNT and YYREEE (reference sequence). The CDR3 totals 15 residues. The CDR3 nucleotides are TGTGCCAGCAGCCCCGGGGGCGTAAGGGTCAACGAGCAGTACTTC. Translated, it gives CASSPGGVRVNEQYF.

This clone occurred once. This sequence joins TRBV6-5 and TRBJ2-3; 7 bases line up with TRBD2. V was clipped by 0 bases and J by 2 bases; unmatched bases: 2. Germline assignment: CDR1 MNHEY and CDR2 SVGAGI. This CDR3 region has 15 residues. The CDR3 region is CASSYSAGFTDTQYF. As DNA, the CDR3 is TGTGCCAGCAGTTACTCAGCGGGATTCACAGATACGCAGTATTTT.

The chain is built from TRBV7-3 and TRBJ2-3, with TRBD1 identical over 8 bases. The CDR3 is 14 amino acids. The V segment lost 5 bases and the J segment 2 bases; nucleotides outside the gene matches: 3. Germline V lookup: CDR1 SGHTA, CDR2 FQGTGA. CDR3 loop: CASSPDRATDTQYF. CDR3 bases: TGTGCCAGCAGCCCGGACAGGGCCACAGATACGCAGTATTTT.

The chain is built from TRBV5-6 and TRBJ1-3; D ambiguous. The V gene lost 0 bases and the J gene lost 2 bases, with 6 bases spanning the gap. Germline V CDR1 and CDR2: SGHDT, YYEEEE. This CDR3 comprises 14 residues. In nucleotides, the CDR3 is TGTGCCAGCAGCTTGGGCCCCGCTGGAAACACCATATATTTT. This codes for CASSLGPAGNTIYF.

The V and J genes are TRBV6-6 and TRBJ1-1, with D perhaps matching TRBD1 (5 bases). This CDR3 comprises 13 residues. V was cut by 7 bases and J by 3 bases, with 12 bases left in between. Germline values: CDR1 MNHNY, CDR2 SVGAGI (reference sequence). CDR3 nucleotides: TGTGCCAGCATCCCACGCAGGGACACTGAAGCTTTCTTT. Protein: CASIPRRDTEAFF.

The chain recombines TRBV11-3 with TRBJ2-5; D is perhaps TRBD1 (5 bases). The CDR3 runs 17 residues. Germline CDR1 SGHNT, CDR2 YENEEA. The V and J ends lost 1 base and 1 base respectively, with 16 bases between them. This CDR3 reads CASSLGLFGRGQETQYF. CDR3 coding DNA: TGTGCCAGCAGCTTAGGTCTATTTGGTAGGGGCCAAGAGACCCAGTACTTC.

The CDR3 DNA reads TGCGCCAGCAGTGAGTCAAGGCTAGCGGGCTACAATGAGCAGTTCTTC. This sequence encodes CASSESRLAGYNEQFF. J is TRBJ2-1 and V is TRBV10-1; TRBD2 agrees at 8 bases. This CDR3 has 16 amino acids. With 0 bases clipped from V and 3 bases from J, the junction kept 4 bases outside the gene matches. Germline assignment: CDR1 WNHNN and CDR2 SYGVQD (reference sequence).

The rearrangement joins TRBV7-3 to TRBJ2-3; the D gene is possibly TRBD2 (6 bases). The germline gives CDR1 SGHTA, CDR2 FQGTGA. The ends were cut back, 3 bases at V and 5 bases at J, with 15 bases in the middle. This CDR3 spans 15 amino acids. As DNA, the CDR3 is TGTGCCAGCAGCTTTGGGACTTTTGGGCAAGATACGCAGTATTTT. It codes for CASSFGTFGQDTQYF.

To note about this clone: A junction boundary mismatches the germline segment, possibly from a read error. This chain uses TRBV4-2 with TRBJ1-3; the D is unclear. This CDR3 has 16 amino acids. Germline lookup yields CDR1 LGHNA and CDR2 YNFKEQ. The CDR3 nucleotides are TGTGCCAGCAGCCAAGATTGGCGTAAACCTGGAAGCACCATATATTTT. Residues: CASSQDWRKPGSTIYF.

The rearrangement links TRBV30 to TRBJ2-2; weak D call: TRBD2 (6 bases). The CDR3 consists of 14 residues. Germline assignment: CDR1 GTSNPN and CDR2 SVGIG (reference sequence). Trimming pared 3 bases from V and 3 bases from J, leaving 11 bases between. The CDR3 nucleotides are TGTGCCTGGAGGGCGGGACGGTACACCGGGGAGCTGTTTTTT. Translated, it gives CAWRAGRYTGELFF.

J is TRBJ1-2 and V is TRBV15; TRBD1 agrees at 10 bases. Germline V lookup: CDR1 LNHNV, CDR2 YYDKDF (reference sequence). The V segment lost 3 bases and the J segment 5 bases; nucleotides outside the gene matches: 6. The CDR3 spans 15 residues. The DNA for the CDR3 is TGTGCCACCAGCAGGGGACAGGGGATCGATTATGGCTACACCTTC. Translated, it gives CATSRGQGIDYGYTF. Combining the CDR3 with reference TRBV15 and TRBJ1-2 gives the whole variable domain DAMVIQNPRYQVTQFGKPVTLSCSQTLNHNVMYWYQQKSSQAPKLLFHYYDKDFNNEADTPDNFQSRRPNTSFCFLDIRSPGLGDTAMYLCATSRGQGIDYGYTFGSGTRLTVV.

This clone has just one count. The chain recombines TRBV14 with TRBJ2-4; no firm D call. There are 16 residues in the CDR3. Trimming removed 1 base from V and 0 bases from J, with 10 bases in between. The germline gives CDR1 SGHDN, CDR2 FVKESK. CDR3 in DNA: TGTGCCAGCAGCCAAGGCCTGGGCCTAGCCAAAAACATTCAGTACTTC. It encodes CASSQGLGLAKNIQYF.

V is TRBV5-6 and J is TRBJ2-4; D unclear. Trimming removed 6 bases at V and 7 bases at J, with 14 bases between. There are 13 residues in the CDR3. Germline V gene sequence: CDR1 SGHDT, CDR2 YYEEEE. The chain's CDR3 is CASTFGSVNIQYF. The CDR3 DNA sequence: TGTGCCAGCACCTTCGGCTCGGTGAACATTCAGTACTTC.

The CDR3 DNA sequence: TGTGCCACCAGCAGAACGGGGACTAGCATCCACAATGAGCAGTTCTTC. Translating gives CATSRTGTSIHNEQFF. V and J are TRBV15 and TRBJ2-1; 9 nucleotides match TRBD2. CDR3 length: 16 amino acids. Germline CDR1 reads LNHNV; CDR2 reads YYDKDF (reference sequence). J was trimmed by 5 bases and V by 2 bases; bases with no gene match: 7.

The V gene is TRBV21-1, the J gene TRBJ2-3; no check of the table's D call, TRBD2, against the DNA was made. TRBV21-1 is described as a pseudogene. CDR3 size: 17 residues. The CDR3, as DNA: TGTGCCAGCGGCCCTATGGGGCTAGCGGGAGCAACAGATACGCAGTATTTT. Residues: CASGPMGLAGATDTQYF.

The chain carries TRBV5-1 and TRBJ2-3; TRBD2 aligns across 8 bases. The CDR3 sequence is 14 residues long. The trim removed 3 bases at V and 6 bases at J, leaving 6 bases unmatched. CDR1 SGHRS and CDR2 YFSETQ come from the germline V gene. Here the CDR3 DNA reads TGCGCCAGCAGCTCGGGGGGGTCGCAGGATACGCAGTATTTT. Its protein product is CASSSGGSQDTQYF.

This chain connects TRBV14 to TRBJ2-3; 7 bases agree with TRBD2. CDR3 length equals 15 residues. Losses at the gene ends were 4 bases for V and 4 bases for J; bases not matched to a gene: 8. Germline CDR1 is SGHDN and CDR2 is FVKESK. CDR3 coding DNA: TGTGCCAGCAGCCGACCTGGGGGGGAGGCAGATACGCAGTATTTT. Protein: CASSRPGGEADTQYF.

The DNA of the CDR3 is TGCGCCAGCAGTCGGCGGGAGGGGTCCTACGAGCAGTACTTC. Amino acid sequence: CASSRREGSYEQYF. This chain links TRBV5-1 with TRBJ2-7; 9 bases line up with TRBD2. Germline V gene data show CDR1 as SGHRS and CDR2 as YFSETQ. This CDR3 has 14 amino acids. With V trimmed by 5 bases and J by 1 base, 4 bases remained unmatched.

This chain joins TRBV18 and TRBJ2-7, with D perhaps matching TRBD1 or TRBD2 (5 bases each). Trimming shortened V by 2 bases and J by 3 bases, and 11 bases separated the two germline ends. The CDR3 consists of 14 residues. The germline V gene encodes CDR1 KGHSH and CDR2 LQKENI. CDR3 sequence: CASSPGTEIYEQYF. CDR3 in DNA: TGTGCCAGCTCACCAGGGACGGAGATCTACGAGCAGTACTTC.

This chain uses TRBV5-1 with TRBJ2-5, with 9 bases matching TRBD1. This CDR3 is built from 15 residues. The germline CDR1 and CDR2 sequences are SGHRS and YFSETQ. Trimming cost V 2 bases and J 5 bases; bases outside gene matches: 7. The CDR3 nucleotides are TGCGCCAGCAGCTTAGGTACAGGGGGCGCGGAGACCCAGTACTTC. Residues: CASSLGTGGAETQYF.

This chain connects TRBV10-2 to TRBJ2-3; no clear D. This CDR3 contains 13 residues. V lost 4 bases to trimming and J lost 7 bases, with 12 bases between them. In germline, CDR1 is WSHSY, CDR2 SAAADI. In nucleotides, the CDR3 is TGCGCCAGCAGTGGTCCCCCCGGATATACGCAGTATTTT. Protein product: CASSGPPGYTQYF.

The CDR3 DNA sequence: TGTGCCAGCAGTTCCGACGGGAACTATGGCTACACCTTC. It codes for CASSSDGNYGYTF. The V call is TRBV5-4, the J call TRBJ1-2, with D unresolved. V lost 5 bases to trimming and J lost 2 bases, with 10 bases between them. The CDR3 covers 13 residues. Germline loops: CDR1 SGHNT, CDR2 YYREEE (reference sequence).

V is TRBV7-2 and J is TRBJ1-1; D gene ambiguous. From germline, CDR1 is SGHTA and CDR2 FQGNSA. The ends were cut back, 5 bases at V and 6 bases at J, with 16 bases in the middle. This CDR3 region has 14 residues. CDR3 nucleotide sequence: TGTGCCAGCAGCCCGAGCAGTGTTCAAGCTGAAGCTTTCTTT. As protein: CASSPSSVQAEAFF.

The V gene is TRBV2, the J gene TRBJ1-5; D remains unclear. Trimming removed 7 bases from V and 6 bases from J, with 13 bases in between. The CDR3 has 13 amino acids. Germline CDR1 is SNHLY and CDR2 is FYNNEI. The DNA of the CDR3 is TGTGCCAGCACCGAAGCCGGCAGTCAGCCCCAGCATTTT. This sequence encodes CASTEAGSQPQHF. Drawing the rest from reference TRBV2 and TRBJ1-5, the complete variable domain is EPEVTQTPSHQVTQMGQEVILRCVPISNHLYFYWYRQILGQKVEFLVSFYNNEISEKSEIFDDQFSVERPDGSNFTLKIRSTKLEDSAMYFCASTEAGSQPQHFGDGTRLSIL.